What follows are 18 T cell receptor beta chains derived from one specimen sequenced in a study of spatial heterogeneity in lung cancer. Time point of the sample: sample taken at primary tumor resection. Whole RNA was taken from tumor, nontumor lung or frozen PBMC; it was then sequenced unsorted. From the 5' RACE reads, TCRdb called clonotypes with MiXCR, one entry per CDR3 protein. This sample has fewer than 45,000 distinct CDR3 sequences, with roughly 7% found just once. The sequenced sample was PBMCs, obtained at surgery. These receptors were taken from a female donor with early-stage non-small cell lung cancer.

This clonotype was seen a single time. A much bigger clone sits one base away, suggesting this may be a read error. This chain uses TRBV6-2 or TRBV6-3 with TRBJ1-1, with D possibly TRBD1 on 5 matching bases. Germline V gene data show CDR1 as MNHEY and CDR2 as SVGEGT. There are 14 residues in the CDR3. The CDR3 loop reads CASSYPGANTAAFF. The CDR3 DNA is TGTGCCAGCAGTTACCCCGGGGCGAACACTGCAGCTTTCTTT.

This clonotype was counted ten times or more. V and J are TRBV7-9 and TRBJ1-5; D may be TRBD1 (6 bases). The V end was cut by 5 bases, the J end by 6 bases, with 17 bases between. The CDR3 has 15 residues. The germline gives CDR1 SEHNR, CDR2 FQNEAQ (reference sequence). The CDR3 DNA reads as TGTGCCAGCAGCCACACCCCAGGGGCAGGTCAGCCCCAGCATTTT. Encoded protein: CASSHTPGAGQPQHF.

V usage is TRBV9 and J usage is TRBJ2-1; D assignment may be TRBD1 or TRBD2 (7 bases each). Germline CDR1 is SGDLS and CDR2 is YYNGEE. The CDR3 spans 16 residues. Trimming took 3 bases from V and 2 from J, leaving 15 bases between them. CDR3 coding DNA: TGTGCCAGCAGCGCCAGACAGGGAGGGCCCTACAATGAGCAGTTCTTC. Residues: CASSARQGGPYNEQFF.

This clonotype was observed a single time. This chain links TRBV18 with TRBJ2-2, with no clear D. CDR1 is KGHSH and CDR2 is LQKENI in the germline V gene. This CDR3 spans 16 amino acids. The germline V and J ends were trimmed by 5 bases and 1 base, with 14 bases remaining between them. The CDR3 bases are TGTGCCAGCTCATCCCAGTCATTCTGGAACACCGGGGAGCTGTTTTTT. The encoded protein is CASSSQSFWNTGELFF.

This clonotype was seen only a few times. Here the CDR3 DNA reads TGTGCCAGCAGCTTAGACCCACTTCAGCCCCAGCATTTT. This gives the protein CASSLDPLQPQHF. The chain couples TRBV13 to TRBJ1-5; no clear D. This CDR3 has 13 residues. Trimming shortened V by 1 base and J by 6 bases, and 7 bases separated the two germline ends. The germline V gene has CDR1 PRHDT and CDR2 FYEKMQ (reference sequence).

There are many counts of this clonotype. At one of its ends the junction is not consistent with the germline gene, which may arise from a read error. Written as DNA, the CDR3 is TGTGCCAGCAGCTCACAGGGATTTGAATACGGGCAGTACTTC. Its protein product is CASSSQGFEYGQYF. J is TRBJ2-7 and V is TRBV5-6, with D possibly TRBD1 on 6 matching bases. CDR1 and CDR2 from the germline V gene are SGHDT and YYEEEE. CDR3 length equals 14 residues.

This clonotype has a handful of counts. The gene calls are TRBV6-2 or TRBV6-3 and TRBJ1-2, with TRBD1 identical over 9 bases. Germline CDR1 and CDR2: MNHEY and SVGEGT. The CDR3 spans 13 residues. Trimming cost V 6 bases and J 5 bases; bases outside gene matches: 4. CDR3 DNA sequence: TGTGCCAGCAGCCGAGGACAGGGGTATGGCTACACCTTC. Protein: CASSRGQGYGYTF.

This clonotype showed up just a few times. The chain has TRBV11-2 and TRBJ2-3; 9 bases match TRBD2. The CDR3 covers 16 residues. The J segment lost 5 bases and the V segment lost 5 bases, leaving 11 bases of the junction unmatched. Germline assignment: CDR1 SGHAT and CDR2 FQNNGV. Here the CDR3 reads CASSLASGGPQDTQYF. DNA for the CDR3: TGTGCCAGCAGCCTGGCGAGCGGGGGGCCCCAAGATACGCAGTATTTT.

This clonotype was detected many times. The V call is TRBV5-4, the J call TRBJ2-3; no firm D call. CDR1 is SGHNT and CDR2 is YYREEE in the germline V gene (reference sequence). This CDR3 contains 13 residues. Between the trimmed V and J ends, which lost 3 bases and 3 bases, there was a span of 8 bases. The CDR3 region is CASSSAGTDTQYF. The CDR3 DNA is TGTGCCAGCAGCTCAGCCGGGACAGATACGCAGTATTTT.

This chain uses TRBV5-1 with TRBJ2-1, with 7 positions matching TRBD2. Looked up from germline, CDR1 is SGHRS and CDR2 is YFSETQ. V trimming: 5 bases; J trimming: 4 bases; junction bases outside the gene matches: 9. This CDR3 comprises 15 residues. CDR3 in amino acids: CASRAPGGSYNEQFF. As DNA, the CDR3 is TGCGCCAGCAGAGCGCCCGGGGGGTCGTACAATGAGCAGTTCTTC.

V usage is TRBV7-9 and J usage is TRBJ1-2; 7 bases match TRBD1. Losses at the gene ends were 2 bases for V and 2 bases for J; bases not matched to a gene: 8. This CDR3 is 16 amino acids long. The germline V gene has CDR1 SEHNR and CDR2 FQNEAQ (reference sequence). The CDR3 loop reads CASSLTTGTDNYGYTF. In DNA, the CDR3 is TGTGCCAGCAGCTTAACAACCGGGACAGACAACTATGGCTACACCTTC.

Many counts were recorded for this clonotype. The rearrangement uses TRBV4-3 and TRBJ2-2, with unresolved D. V gave up 0 bases and J gave up 3 bases, with 5 bases separating them. Germline CDR1 LGHNA, CDR2 YSLEER. The CDR3 is 14 residues long. CDR3 sequence (DNA): TGCGCCAGCAGCCAAGATGGGGACACCGGGGAGCTGTTTTTT. Translation: CASSQDGDTGELFF.

At least ten counts were recorded for this clonotype. CDR3 nucleotides: TGTGCCAGCACCCGGGGGCAGGCGGAAGATGGCTACACCTTC. Its translation is CASTRGQAEDGYTF. This rearrangement joins TRBV11-2 to TRBJ1-2; the D gene is possibly TRBD1 (6 bases). V was pared by 7 bases and J by 6 bases, with 18 bases between. The CDR3 sequence is 14 residues long. Looked up from germline, CDR1 is SGHAT and CDR2 is FQNNGV.

This clonotype was found many times. The chain employs TRBV10-2 and TRBJ2-5, with TRBD1 matching 10 bases. The CDR3 consists of 17 residues. The germline V gene encodes CDR1 WSHSY and CDR2 SAAADI. V lost 7 bases and J lost 2; bases outside the gene matches: 13. In DNA form, the CDR3 reads TGCGCCAGCAACCTAGACAGGGGGCTAAGGTATCAAGAGACCCAGTACTTC. Translating it yields CASNLDRGLRYQETQYF.

At least ten counts were recorded for this clonotype. In DNA, the CDR3 is TGCAGTGCTAGAGACCGACAGGGGAGAGGCACCGGGGAGCTGTTTTTT. It is translated as CSARDRQGRGTGELFF. The chain employs TRBV20-1 and TRBJ2-2, with 8 bases identical to TRBD1. V lost 0 bases, J lost 4 bases, and 7 bases stayed unmatched. The germline V gene has CDR1 DFQATT and CDR2 SNEGSKA (reference sequence). CDR3 size: 16 residues.

This clonotype was counted between two and nine times. The CDR3 loop reads CASSQEGFGRTYEQYF. The DNA for the CDR3 is TGCGCCAGCAGCCAAGAGGGTTTCGGGAGAACCTACGAGCAGTACTTC. J is TRBJ2-7 and V is TRBV4-1; D is perhaps TRBD2 (6 bases). V was shortened by 0 bases and J by 2 bases, with 14 bases between the two germline ends. This CDR3 is built from 16 residues. CDR1 and CDR2 from the germline V gene are MGHRA and YSYEKL.

This rearrangement joins TRBV24-1 to TRBJ2-7; 8 bases map to TRBD1. Germline CDR1 and CDR2: KGHDR and SFDVKD. J gave up 2 bases and V 3 bases, and 8 bases lay outside the gene matches. The CDR3 is made up of 16 amino acids. The CDR3 region is CATSDRTGGNPYEQYF. The CDR3, as DNA: TGTGCCACCAGTGATCGTACAGGGGGGAATCCCTACGAGCAGTACTTC.

This clonotype was picked up a small number of times. Here the CDR3 reads CATVGGISHNEQFF. As DNA, the CDR3 is TGTGCCACCGTTGGAGGGATTAGTCACAATGAGCAGTTCTTC. The chain combines TRBV12-3 or TRBV12-4 with TRBJ2-1, with D possibly matching TRBD2 (6 bases). The CDR3 is 14 amino acids. V lost 10 bases to trimming and J lost 5 bases, with 18 bases between them.